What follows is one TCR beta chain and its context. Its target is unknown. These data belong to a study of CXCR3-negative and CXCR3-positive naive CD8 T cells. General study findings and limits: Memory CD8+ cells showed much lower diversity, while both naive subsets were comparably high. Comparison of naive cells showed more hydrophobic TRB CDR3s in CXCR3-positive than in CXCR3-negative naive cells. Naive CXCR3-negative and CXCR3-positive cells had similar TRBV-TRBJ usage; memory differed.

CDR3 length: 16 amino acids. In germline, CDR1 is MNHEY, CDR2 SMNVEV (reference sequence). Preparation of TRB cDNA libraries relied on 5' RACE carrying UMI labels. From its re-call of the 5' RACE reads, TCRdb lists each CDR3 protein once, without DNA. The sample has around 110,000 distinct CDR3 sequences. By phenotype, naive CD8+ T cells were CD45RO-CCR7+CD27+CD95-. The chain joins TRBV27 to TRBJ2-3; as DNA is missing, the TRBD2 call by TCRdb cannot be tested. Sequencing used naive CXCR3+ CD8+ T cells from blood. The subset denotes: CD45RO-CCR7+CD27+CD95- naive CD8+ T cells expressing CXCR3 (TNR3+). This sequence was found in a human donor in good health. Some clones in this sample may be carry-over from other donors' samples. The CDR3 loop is CASSYLRADSTDTQYF.